This is a list of T cell receptor beta chains from one sample in a study of early T cells in non-severe SARS-CoV-2 infection. Each CDR3 protein is one row after TCRdb ran MiXCR on the 5' RACE reads. The sample lists around 50,000 distinct CDR3 sequences; 9.5% to 15% were seen once. What was sequenced was whole blood. These receptors all stem from an adult who was a healthcare worker with PCR-confirmed SARS-CoV-2 infection or an uninfected control (not recorded which). CDR3s include the opening cysteine and the closing phenylalanine or tryptophan. The D gene is left open where the match is weak. The size field is filled for only some rows; it gives once, few, many or a size class.

CDR3 protein	CDR3 DNA	V gene	J gene	clone size	D gene
CASSSTSEAYEQYF	TGTGCCAGCAGTTCGACTAGCGAGGCCTACGAGCAGTACTTC	TRBV27	TRBJ2-7	many	TRBD2
CASSPAPGQGYYGYTF	TGTGCCAGCAGTCCCGCTCCGGGACAGGGTTACTATGGCTACACCTTC	TRBV12-3/TRBV12-4	TRBJ1-2	many	TRBD1
CASSPGRNDYNEQFF	TGTGCCAGCAGCCCGGGGAGGAACGACTACAATGAGCAGTTCTTC	TRBV6-4	TRBJ2-1	many	NA
CASSDTETQYF	TGCGCCAGCAGTGATACGGAGACCCAGTACTTC	TRBV10-2	TRBJ2-5	NA	NA
CASSQGAVTDTQYF	TGTGCCAGCTCTCAGGGGGCCGTAACAGATACGCAGTATTTT	TRBV18	TRBJ2-3	NA	TRBD1
CASSASLANTEAFF	TGTGCCAGCAGCGCCTCCCTAGCGAACACTGAAGCTTTCTTT	TRBV9	TRBJ1-1	NA	NA
CASRAGGLSNSPLHF	TGTGCCAGCAGGGCCGGGGGTCTTTCTAATTCACCCCTCCACTTT	TRBV11-3	TRBJ1-6	many	NA
CASTGGQGLPTGELFF	TGTGCCAGCACCGGAGGACAGGGTCTACCCACCGGGGAGCTGTTTTTT	TRBV5-6	TRBJ2-2	many	TRBD1
CSVDSGLGTDTQYF	TGCAGCGTTGACTCCGGGTTGGGCACAGATACGCAGTATTTT	TRBV29-1	TRBJ2-3	NA	NA
CASSMPGLARTPDTQYF	TGTGCCAGCAGCATGCCGGGACTAGCGAGAACGCCAGATACGCAGTATTTT	TRBV9	TRBJ2-3	NA	TRBD2
CASSFGLSIVSYEQYF	TGTGCCAGCAGCTTCGGTCTGAGCATTGTGTCCTACGAGCAGTACTTC	TRBV7-8	TRBJ2-7	many	NA
CSVEEGASYNEQFF	TGCAGCGTTGAGGAGGGGGCCTCCTACAATGAGCAGTTCTTC	TRBV29-1	TRBJ2-1	many	NA
CASSGHNTGELFF	TGTGCCAGCAGTGGACATAACACCGGGGAGCTGTTTTTT	TRBV6-5	TRBJ2-2	NA	NA
CASSQDRWVTFF	TGTGCCAGCAGCCAGGACCGCTGGGTAACTTTCTTT	TRBV14	TRBJ1-1	many	NA
CASSVTPSGPPGEQYF	TGTGCCAGCAGTGTAACGCCTAGCGGACCCCCAGGGGAGCAGTACTTC	TRBV6-1	TRBJ2-7	NA	TRBD2
CASSLGFEQYF	TGTGCCAGCAGTCTCGGGTTCGAGCAGTACTTC	TRBV28	TRBJ2-7	many	NA
CASRFGGRGLATDTQYF	TGTGCCAGCAGATTCGGGGGGAGGGGACTAGCCACAGATACGCAGTATTTT	TRBV12-3/TRBV12-4	TRBJ2-3	many	TRBD2
CSASPDGYLGLSGANVLTF	TGCAGTGCTAGCCCTGACGGATACCTTGGGTTGAGTGGGGCCAACGTCCTGACTTTC	TRBV20-1	TRBJ2-6	many	NA
CVSSFRLAGGVEQFF	TGTGTCAGCAGCTTTCGACTAGCGGGAGGCGTTGAGCAGTTCTTC	TRBV7-6	TRBJ2-1	few	TRBD2
CASSLEGHGYTF	TGTGCCAGCAGCCTAGAGGGGCATGGCTACACCTTC	TRBV3-1	TRBJ1-2	many	NA
CASSAGDRHTGELFF	TGTGCCAGCAGTGCCGGAGACCGGCACACCGGGGAGCTGTTTTTT	TRBV27	TRBJ2-2	many	NA
CSARGEGTVATNEKLFF	TGCAGTGCTAGAGGGGAAGGGACAGTTGCAACTAATGAAAAACTGTTTTTT	TRBV20-1	TRBJ1-4	many	TRBD1
CSAGGPGSEKLFF	TGCAGCGCGGGGGGCCCGGGCAGCGAAAAACTGTTTTTT	TRBV29-1	TRBJ1-4	NA	NA
CASTYGRGTRYNSPLHF	TGTGCCAGCACCTACGGCCGGGGCACAAGATATAATTCACCCCTCCACTTT	TRBV6-6	TRBJ1-6	few	NA
CSVQGQNEQFF	TGCAGCGTCCAAGGGCAGAATGAGCAGTTCTTC	TRBV29-1	TRBJ2-1	few	NA
CASKGTSGADTQYF	TGTGCCAGCAAGGGGACTAGCGGAGCAGATACGCAGTATTTT	TRBV2	TRBJ2-3	NA	TRBD2
CASSKELTGTGNQPQHF	TGTGCCAGCAGCAAAGAGCTTACAGGAACAGGCAATCAGCCCCAGCATTTT	TRBV21-1	TRBJ1-5	many	NA
CATSDWDPREQFF	TGTGCCACCAGTGATTGGGACCCCAGGGAGCAGTTCTTC	TRBV24-1	TRBJ2-1	many	NA
CSGAEGQGVYEQYF	TGCAGCGGTGCGGAGGGGCAGGGGGTATACGAGCAGTACTTC	TRBV29-1	TRBJ2-7	NA	NA
CASSFATSGYTGELFF	TGTGCCAGCAGTTTTGCGACTAGCGGGTACACCGGGGAGCTGTTTTTT	TRBV7-9	TRBJ2-2	NA	TRBD2
CSARDRAGGNIQYF	TGCAGTGCTAGAGATCGAGCGGGCGGGAACATTCAGTACTTC	TRBV20-1	TRBJ2-4	few	NA
CASRPGTGDYNEQFF	TGTGCCAGCAGACCGGGGACAGGGGACTACAATGAGCAGTTCTTC	TRBV6-1	TRBJ2-1	many	TRBD1
CASSQGFQGETQYF	TGTGCCAGCAGCCAGGGGTTCCAGGGGGAGACCCAGTACTTC	TRBV7-6	TRBJ2-5	many	NA
CSVQQASNQPQHF	TGCAGCGTACAGCAGGCTTCCAATCAGCCCCAGCATTTT	TRBV29-1	TRBJ1-5	many	NA
CASSLTSGATGELFF	TGTGCCAGCAGTTTAACTAGCGGGGCGACCGGGGAGCTGTTTTTT	TRBV27	TRBJ2-2	many	TRBD2
CASSLAGLFSYEQYF	TGTGCCAGCAGTTTAGCCGGACTCTTCTCCTACGAGCAGTACTTC	TRBV12-3/TRBV12-4	TRBJ2-7	few	NA
CASSPRQGVKTEAFF	TGCGCCAGCAGCCCTAGACAGGGGGTGAAGACTGAAGCTTTCTTT	TRBV5-1	TRBJ1-1	many	TRBD1
CASSLASETQYF	TGTGCCAGCAGCTTAGCGTCGGAGACCCAGTACTTC	TRBV7-6	TRBJ2-5	few	NA
CASSQGSHLSGNTIYF	TGTGCCAGCAGCCAAGGATCGCATCTCTCTGGAAACACCATATATTTT	TRBV14	TRBJ1-3	NA	NA
CASSLTSDLSREQYF	TGTGCCAGCAGTTTGACTAGTGATCTAAGTCGGGAGCAGTACTTC	TRBV28	TRBJ2-7	NA	NA
CASSPRSLGTEAFF	TGTGCCAGCTCACCACGCAGCCTGGGCACTGAAGCTTTCTTT	TRBV18	TRBJ1-1	NA	NA